This T cell receptor (beta chain) comes out of a study of PD-1 blockade in classical Hodgkin lymphoma. Study background: Intravenous infusions of nivolumab 3 mg/kg reached patients every 2 weeks. The study's findings and limits: Complete responders started with a diversity level that resembled newly diagnosed patients at baseline.

Indicated time point: cycle 4 day 1 (C4D1), after around six weeks of nivolumab. Brentuximab vedotin exposure varied among the patients, all of whom had relapsed after autologous stem cell transplantation. Complete response, partial response or progressive disease was recorded as best response. Looked up from germline, CDR1 is MNHEY and CDR2 is SVGAGI. Between the trimmed V and J ends, which lost 5 bases and 5 bases, there was a span of 15 bases. The CDR3 consists of 15 residues. Assay: immunoSEQ multiplex PCR; the TCRdb copy retains only in-frame clones and omits some. The sample carries 75,000 to 95,000 clones, 65% to 85% recorded once. Turning to this clone: Its specificity is unknown.

The TCR was taken from a human donor with classical Hodgkin lymphoma. Sample: peripheral blood mononuclear cells (PBMCs), taken before the fourth cycle of nivolumab. The rearrangement joins TRBV6-5 to TRBJ2-2; D remains unclear. CDR3 residues: CASSQRGGFTGELFF. The CDR3 nucleotides read TGTGCCAGCAGTCAGAGAGGCGGTTTTACCGGGGAGCTGTTTTTT.